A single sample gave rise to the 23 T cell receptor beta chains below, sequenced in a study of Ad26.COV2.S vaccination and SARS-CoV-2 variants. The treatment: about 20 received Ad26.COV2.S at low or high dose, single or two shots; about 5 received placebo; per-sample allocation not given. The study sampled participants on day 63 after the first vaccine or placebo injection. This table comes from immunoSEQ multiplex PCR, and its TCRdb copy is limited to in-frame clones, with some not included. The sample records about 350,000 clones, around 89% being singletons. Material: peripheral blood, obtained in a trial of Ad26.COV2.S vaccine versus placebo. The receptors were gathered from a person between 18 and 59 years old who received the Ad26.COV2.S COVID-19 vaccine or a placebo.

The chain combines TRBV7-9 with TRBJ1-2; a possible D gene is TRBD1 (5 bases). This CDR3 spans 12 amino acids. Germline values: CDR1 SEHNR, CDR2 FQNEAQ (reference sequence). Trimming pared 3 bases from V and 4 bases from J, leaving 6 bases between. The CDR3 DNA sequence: TGTGCCAGCAGCTTGGGGACCTATGGCTACACCTTC. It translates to CASSLGTYGYTF.

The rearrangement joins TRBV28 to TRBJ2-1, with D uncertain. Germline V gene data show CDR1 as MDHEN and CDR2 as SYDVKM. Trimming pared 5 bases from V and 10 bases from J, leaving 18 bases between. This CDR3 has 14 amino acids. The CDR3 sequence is CASSNDWKKREQFF. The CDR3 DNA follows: TGTGCCAGCAGTAATGACTGGAAGAAAAGAGAGCAGTTCTTC.

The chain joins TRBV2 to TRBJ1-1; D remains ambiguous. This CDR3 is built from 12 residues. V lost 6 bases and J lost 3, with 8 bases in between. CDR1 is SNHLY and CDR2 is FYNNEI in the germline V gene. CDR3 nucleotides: TGTGCCAGCAGAATGGAGTACACTGAAGCTTTCTTT. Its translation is CASRMEYTEAFF.

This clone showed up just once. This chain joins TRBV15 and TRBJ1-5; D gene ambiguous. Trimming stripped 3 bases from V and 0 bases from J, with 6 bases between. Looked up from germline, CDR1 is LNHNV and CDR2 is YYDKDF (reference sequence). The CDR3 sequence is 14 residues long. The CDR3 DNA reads TGTGCCACCAGCAGGGTTTATAGCAATCAGCCCCAGCATTTT. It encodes CATSRVYSNQPQHF. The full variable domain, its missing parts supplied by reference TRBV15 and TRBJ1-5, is DAMVIQNPRYQVTQFGKPVTLSCSQTLNHNVMYWYQQKSSQAPKLLFHYYDKDFNNEADTPDNFQSRRPNTSFCFLDIRSPGLGDTAMYLCATSRVYSNQPQHFGDGTRLSIL.

The CDR3 spells CASSVGQGANEQFF. In nucleotides, the CDR3 is TGTGCCAGCAGTGTAGGACAGGGGGCCAATGAGCAGTTCTTC. This chain joins TRBV28 and TRBJ2-1; 11 nucleotides match TRBD1. The CDR3 contains 14 residues. V lost 5 bases, J lost 6 bases, and 3 bases stayed unmatched. The V gene's germline CDR1 is MDHEN and CDR2 SYDVKM.

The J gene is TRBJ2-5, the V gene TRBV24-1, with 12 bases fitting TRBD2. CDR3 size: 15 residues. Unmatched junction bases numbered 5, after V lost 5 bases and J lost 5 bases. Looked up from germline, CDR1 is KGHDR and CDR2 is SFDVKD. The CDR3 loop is CATSVGLAGYETQYF. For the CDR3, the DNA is TGTGCCACCAGTGTGGGACTAGCGGGTTATGAGACCCAGTACTTC.

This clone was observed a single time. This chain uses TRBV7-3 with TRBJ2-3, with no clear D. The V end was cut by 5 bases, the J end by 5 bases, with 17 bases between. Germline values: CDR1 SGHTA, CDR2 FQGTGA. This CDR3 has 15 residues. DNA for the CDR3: TGTGCCAGCAGCCCGAATGGGTTGACTGAAGATACGCAGTATTTT. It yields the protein CASSPNGLTEDTQYF.

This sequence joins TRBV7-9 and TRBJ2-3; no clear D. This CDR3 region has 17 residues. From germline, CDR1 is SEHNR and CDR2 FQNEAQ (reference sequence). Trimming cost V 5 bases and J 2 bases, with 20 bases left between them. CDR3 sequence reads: CASSTTLQPSSTDTQYF. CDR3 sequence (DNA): TGTGCCAGCAGCACGACGCTGCAACCCTCATCCACAGATACGCAGTATTTT.

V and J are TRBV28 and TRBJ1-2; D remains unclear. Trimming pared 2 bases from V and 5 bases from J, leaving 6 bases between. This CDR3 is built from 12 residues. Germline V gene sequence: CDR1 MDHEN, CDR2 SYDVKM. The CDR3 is CASSLSQYGYTF. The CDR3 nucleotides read TGTGCCAGCAGTTTAAGTCAATATGGCTACACCTTC.

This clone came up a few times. CDR3 DNA: TGTGCCAGCAGCGAAGACTTCTCTGGAAACACCATATATTTT. Protein product: CASSEDFSGNTIYF. V is TRBV7-8 and J is TRBJ1-3; D uncertain. Germline V gene data show CDR1 as SGHVS and CDR2 as FQNEAQ. Trimming took off 5 bases at V and 0 bases at J, with 8 bases between the two ends. The CDR3 sequence is 14 residues long.

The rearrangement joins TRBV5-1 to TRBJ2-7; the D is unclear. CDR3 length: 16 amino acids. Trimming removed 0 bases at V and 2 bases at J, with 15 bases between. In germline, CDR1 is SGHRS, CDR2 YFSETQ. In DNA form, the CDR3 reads TGCGCCAGCAGCTTGGCAAAGGACCGCACAACCTACGAGCAGTACTTC. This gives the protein CASSLAKDRTTYEQYF.

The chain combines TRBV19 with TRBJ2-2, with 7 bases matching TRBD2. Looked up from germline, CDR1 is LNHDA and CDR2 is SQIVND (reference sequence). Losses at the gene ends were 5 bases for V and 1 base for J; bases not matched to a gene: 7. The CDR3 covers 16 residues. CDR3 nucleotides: TGTGCCAGTAGTGGGTTAGCGGGCGGGAACACCGGGGAGCTGTTTTTT. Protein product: CASSGLAGGNTGELFF.

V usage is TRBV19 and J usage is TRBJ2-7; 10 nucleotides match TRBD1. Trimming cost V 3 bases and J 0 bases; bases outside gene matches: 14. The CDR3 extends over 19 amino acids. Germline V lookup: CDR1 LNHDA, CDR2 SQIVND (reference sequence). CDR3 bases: TGTGCCAGTAGTATTACCGGGACAGGGGTTCTGGCTGACTCCTACGAGCAGTACTTC. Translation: CASSITGTGVLADSYEQYF.

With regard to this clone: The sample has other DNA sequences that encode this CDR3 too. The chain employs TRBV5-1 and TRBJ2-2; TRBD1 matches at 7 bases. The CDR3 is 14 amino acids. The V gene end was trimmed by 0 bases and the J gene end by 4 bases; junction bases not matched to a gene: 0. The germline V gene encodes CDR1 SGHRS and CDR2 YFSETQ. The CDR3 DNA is TGCGCCAGCAGCTTGGGACAGGGCACCGGGGAGCTGTTTTTT. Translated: CASSLGQGTGELFF.

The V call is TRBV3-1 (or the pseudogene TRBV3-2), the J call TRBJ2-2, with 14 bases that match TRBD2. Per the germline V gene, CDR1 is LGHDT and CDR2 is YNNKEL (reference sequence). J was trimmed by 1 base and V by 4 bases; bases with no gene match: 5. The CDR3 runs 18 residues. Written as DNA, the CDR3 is TGTGCCAGCAGCCTACGACTAGCGGGAGGGTGGAACACCGGGGAGCTGTTTTTT. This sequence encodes CASSLRLAGGWNTGELFF.

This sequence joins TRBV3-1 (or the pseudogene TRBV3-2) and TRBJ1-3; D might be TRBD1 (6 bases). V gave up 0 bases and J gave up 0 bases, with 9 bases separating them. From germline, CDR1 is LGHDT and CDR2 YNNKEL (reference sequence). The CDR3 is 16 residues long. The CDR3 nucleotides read TGTGCCAGCAGCCAAGATAGGGGGTACTCTGGAAACACCATATATTTT. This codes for CASSQDRGYSGNTIYF.

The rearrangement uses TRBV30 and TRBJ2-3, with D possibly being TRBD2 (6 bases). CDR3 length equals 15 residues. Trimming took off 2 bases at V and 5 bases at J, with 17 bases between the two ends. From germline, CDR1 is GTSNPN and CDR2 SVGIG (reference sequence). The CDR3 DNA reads TGTGCCTGGAGTCCCAGACTAGTTATTGGAGATACGCAGTATTTT. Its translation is CAWSPRLVIGDTQYF.

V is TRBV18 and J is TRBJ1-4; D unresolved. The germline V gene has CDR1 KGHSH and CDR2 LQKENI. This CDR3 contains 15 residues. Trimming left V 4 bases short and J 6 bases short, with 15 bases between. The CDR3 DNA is TGTGCCAGCTCACAAAGTCCGGGCAGATATGAAAAACTGTTTTTT. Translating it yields CASSQSPGRYEKLFF.

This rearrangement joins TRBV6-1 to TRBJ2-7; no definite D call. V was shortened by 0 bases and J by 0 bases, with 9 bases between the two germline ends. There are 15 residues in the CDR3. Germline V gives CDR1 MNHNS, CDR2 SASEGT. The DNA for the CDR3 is TGTGCCAGCAGTGAAGCCAGGCTGGCCTCCTACGAGCAGTACTTC. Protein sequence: CASSEARLASYEQYF.

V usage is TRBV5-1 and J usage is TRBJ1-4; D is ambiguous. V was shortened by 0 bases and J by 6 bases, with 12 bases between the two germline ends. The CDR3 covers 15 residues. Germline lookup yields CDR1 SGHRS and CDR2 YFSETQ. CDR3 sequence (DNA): TGCGCCAGCAGCTTGGGGGCAGGAGATGATGAAAAACTGTTTTTT. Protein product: CASSLGAGDDEKLFF.

The CDR3 loop reads CASSLFTDTQYF. Written as DNA, the CDR3 is TGTGCCAGCTCACTTTTCACAGATACGCAGTATTTT. The chain links TRBV18 to TRBJ2-3; D is unresolved. The CDR3 is 12 residues long. Trimming removed 4 bases at V and 2 bases at J, with 4 bases between. Germline V lookup: CDR1 KGHSH, CDR2 LQKENI.

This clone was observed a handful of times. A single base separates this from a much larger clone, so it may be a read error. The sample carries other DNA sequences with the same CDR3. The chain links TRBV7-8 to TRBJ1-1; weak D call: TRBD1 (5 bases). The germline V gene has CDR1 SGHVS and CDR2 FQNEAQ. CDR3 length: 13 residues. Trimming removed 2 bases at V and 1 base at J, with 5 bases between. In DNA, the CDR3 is TGTGCCAGCAGCTTACAGGGGAACACTGAAGCTTTCTTT. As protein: CASSLQGNTEAFF.

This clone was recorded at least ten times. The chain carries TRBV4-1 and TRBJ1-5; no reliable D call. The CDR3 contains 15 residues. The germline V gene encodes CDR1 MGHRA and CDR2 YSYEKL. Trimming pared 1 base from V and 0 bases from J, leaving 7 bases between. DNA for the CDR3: TGCGCCAGCAGCCAAGCCCACAGTAGCAATCAGCCCCAGCATTTT. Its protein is CASSQAHSSNQPQHF.